The entry below describes one TCR beta chain. The sample comes from a study of blood T cell repertoires in COVID-19. The V gene's germline CDR1 is SSHAT and CDR2 FNYEAQ (reference sequence). The CDR3 is made up of 16 amino acids. Trimming left V 2 bases short and J 1 base short, with 12 bases between. The protocol was immunoSEQ multiplex PCR, while the TCRdb copy is restricted to in-frame clones and leaves out a portion. The table records about 280,000 clones, about 85% of them present only once. The V gene is TRBV7-7, the J gene TRBJ2-1; D is unresolved. The source material was peripheral blood. This receptor was identified in a human donor in a cohort sampled during active COVID-19. The CDR3 DNA sequence: TGTGCCAGCAGCTTAAAAACAGCATCTTCCTACAATGAGCAGTTCTTC. Its translation is CASSLKTASSYNEQFF.